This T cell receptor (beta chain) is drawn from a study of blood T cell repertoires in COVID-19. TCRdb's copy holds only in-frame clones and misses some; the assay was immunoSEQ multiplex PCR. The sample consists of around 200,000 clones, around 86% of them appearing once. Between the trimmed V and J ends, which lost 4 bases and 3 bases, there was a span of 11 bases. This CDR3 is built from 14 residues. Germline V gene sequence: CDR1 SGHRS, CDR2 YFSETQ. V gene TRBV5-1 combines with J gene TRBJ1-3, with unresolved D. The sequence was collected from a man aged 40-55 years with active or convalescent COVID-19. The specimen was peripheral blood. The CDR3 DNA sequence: TGCGCCAGCAGCGAAGCGGTATTTGGAAACACCATATATTTT. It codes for CASSEAVFGNTIYF. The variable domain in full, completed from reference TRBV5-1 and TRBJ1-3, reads KAGVTQTPRYLIKTRGQQVTLSCSPISGHRSVSWYQQTPGQGLQFLFEYFSETQRNKGNFPGRFSGRQFSNSRSEMNVSTLELGDSALYLCASSEAVFGNTIYFGEGSWLTVV.